This passage covers 17 T cell receptor beta chains from one sample sequenced in a study of T cell responses to AZD1222 COVID-19 vaccine. Using immunoSEQ multiplex PCR, the repertoire was profiled, and TCRdb retains in-frame clones only, with some absent. The data contain approximately 84,000 clones, approximately 91% of them singletons. Sequenced here: peripheral blood, sampled on day 0 of AZD1222 vaccination. These receptor sequences come from an adult in good health.

The chain recombines TRBV7-8 with TRBJ1-1; D is ambiguous. The germline V gene encodes CDR1 SGHVS and CDR2 FQNEAQ. This CDR3 has 13 amino acids. Trimming removed 1 base from V and 8 bases from J, with 11 bases in between. The CDR3 is CASSLGAPGEAFF. The CDR3 DNA follows: TGTGCCAGCAGCTTAGGGGCCCCTGGAGAAGCTTTCTTT.

The rearrangement links TRBV30 to TRBJ1-5; 7 bases fit TRBD1. The germline V gene has CDR1 GTSNPN and CDR2 SVGIG (reference sequence). The CDR3 runs 14 residues. Unmatched junction bases numbered 6, after V lost 1 base and J lost 6 bases. The CDR3 coding sequence is TGTGCCTGGAGTGAGGGGCAGGGGGGTCAGCCCCAGCATTTT. Translation gives CAWSEGQGGQPQHF.

The genes are TRBV7-4 and TRBJ1-5, with a tentative D call TRBD1 (5 bases). The germline V and J ends were trimmed by 3 bases and 2 bases, with 23 bases remaining between them. CDR1 is SGHVT, CDR2 SQSDAQ, per germline. This CDR3 is 19 amino acids long. The CDR3 loop reads CASSFTERQLPGGNQPQHF. For the CDR3, the DNA is TGTGCCAGCAGCTTCACAGAAAGACAGCTCCCGGGGGGCAATCAGCCCCAGCATTTT.

The V gene is TRBV5-8, the J gene TRBJ1-2; tentatively, D is TRBD1 (6 bases). The CDR3 consists of 14 residues. Trimming shortened V by 0 bases and J by 4 bases, and 10 bases separated the two germline ends. CDR1 is SGHTS and CDR2 is YDEGEE in the germline V gene. This chain's CDR3 is CASSLGEGVYGYTF. CDR3 sequence (DNA): TGTGCCAGCAGCTTGGGCGAGGGGGTCTATGGCTACACCTTC.

This chain joins TRBV12-3 or TRBV12-4 and TRBJ1-1; no firm D call. The germline V and J ends were trimmed by 3 bases and 7 bases, with 6 bases remaining between them. The CDR3 loop spans 11 amino acids. This CDR3 reads CASSFGFEAFF. CDR3 nucleotide sequence: TGTGCCAGCAGTTTTGGTTTTGAAGCTTTCTTT.

The chain employs TRBV5-5 and TRBJ2-7, with D tentatively TRBD1 (6 bases). The germline CDR1 and CDR2 sequences are SGHKS and YYEKEE (reference sequence). V lost 3 bases, J lost 5 bases, and 9 bases lay in between. This CDR3 comprises 12 residues. The CDR3 protein is CASSWKGDEQYF. Here the CDR3 DNA reads TGTGCCAGCAGCTGGAAGGGGGACGAGCAGTACTTC.

The rearrangement links TRBV18 to TRBJ2-7, with D hard to call. In germline, CDR1 is KGHSH, CDR2 LQKENI. The CDR3 runs 13 residues. V lost 2 bases to trimming and J lost 3 bases, with 8 bases between them. As DNA, the CDR3 is TGTGCCAGCTCACCAGCCTTAAACTACGAGCAGTACTTC. Its translation: CASSPALNYEQYF.

The rearrangement uses TRBV11-2 and TRBJ1-2, with D tentatively TRBD1 (6 bases). Trimming pared 5 bases from V and 8 bases from J, leaving 27 bases between. The CDR3 sequence is 17 residues long. Germline CDR1 SGHAT, CDR2 FQNNGV. CDR3 amino acids: CASSPWVPGDLPGGYTF. The CDR3, as DNA: TGTGCCAGCAGCCCCTGGGTGCCAGGGGATCTTCCGGGGGGCTACACCTTC.

This sequence joins TRBV11-3 and TRBJ2-5; TRBD1 aligns across 7 bases. Looked up from germline, CDR1 is SGHNT and CDR2 is YENEEA. The CDR3 is made up of 12 amino acids. Trimming cost V 8 bases and J 5 bases; bases outside gene matches: 5. In DNA, the CDR3 is TGTGCCAGCTCGACAGGGCTCGAGACCCAGTACTTC. This translates into CASSTGLETQYF.

V and J are TRBV6-5 and TRBJ2-7; TRBD1 matches at 10 bases. CDR1 MNHEY and CDR2 SVGAGI come from the germline V gene. This CDR3 has 15 amino acids. The ends lost 0 bases at V and 6 bases at J; junction bases unmatched: 5. The CDR3 bases are TGTGCCAGCAGTTACTCGATGGACAGGGGGTCCGAGCAGTACTTC. Its protein is CASSYSMDRGSEQYF.

The J gene is TRBJ1-4, the V gene TRBV19; 8 nucleotides match TRBD1. The J segment lost 8 bases and the V segment lost 10 bases, leaving 9 bases of the junction unmatched. The V gene's germline CDR1 is LNHDA and CDR2 SQIVND (reference sequence). This CDR3 is 13 amino acids long. DNA of the CDR3: TGTGCCACTATGGACAGGGCTTTGGAAAAACTGTTTTTT. It encodes CATMDRALEKLFF. Looking up the rest from reference TRBV19 and TRBJ1-4 gives the full variable domain: DGGITQSPKYLFRKEGQNVTLSCEQNLNHDAMYWYRQDPGQGLRLIYYSQIVNDFQKGDIAEGYSVSREKKESFPLTVTSAQKNPTAFYLCATMDRALEKLFFGSGTQLSVL.

This CDR3 reads CASSSGTFLGYNEQFF. The CDR3 DNA reads TGCGCCAGCAGCTCTGGGACTTTCCTGGGTTACAATGAGCAGTTCTTC. V is TRBV5-1 and J is TRBJ2-1, with TRBD2 as a possible D gene (6 bases). V was clipped by 3 bases and J by 4 bases, with 17 bases between them. The length of the CDR3 is 16 residues. Germline assignment: CDR1 SGHRS and CDR2 YFSETQ.

The rearrangement links TRBV19 to TRBJ1-2; tentatively, D is TRBD1 (6 bases). Per the germline V gene, CDR1 is LNHDA and CDR2 is SQIVND (reference sequence). The CDR3 length is 16 residues. Trimming cost V 4 bases and J 3 bases, with 18 bases left between them. DNA for the CDR3: TGTGCCAGTAGTACCCCAGGAGTCCGACAGGACTATGGCTACACCTTC. Amino acids: CASSTPGVRQDYGYTF.

The genes are TRBV28 and TRBJ2-7; perhaps TRBD1 as D (6 bases). V dropped 5 bases and J dropped 3 bases, with 17 bases sitting between them. The CDR3 contains 15 residues. CDR1 and CDR2 from the germline V gene are MDHEN and SYDVKM. CDR3 region: CASSPRGKARYEQYF. The CDR3 DNA reads as TGTGCCAGCAGTCCGAGGGGGAAAGCGCGCTACGAGCAGTACTTC.

This clone appeared a single time. V usage is TRBV10-3 and J usage is TRBJ2-7, with 8 bases lining up with TRBD2. Germline loops: CDR1 ENHRY, CDR2 SYGVKD. The CDR3 spans 14 residues. The trim removed 6 bases at V and 0 bases at J, leaving 4 bases unmatched. The CDR3 bases are TGTGCCATCAGGCGGGGGGACCTCTCCTACGAGCAGTACTTC. Encoded protein: CAIRRGDLSYEQYF.

The genes are TRBV3-1 (or the pseudogene TRBV3-2) and TRBJ2-1; TRBD1 might be the D (5 bases). Deletions cut 0 bases from V and 8 bases from J, with 14 bases between. The CDR3 runs 15 residues. Germline V gene sequence: CDR1 LGHDT, CDR2 YNNKEL (reference sequence). The CDR3 region is CASSQEGVQGDEQFF. CDR3 sequence (DNA): TGTGCCAGCAGCCAAGAAGGGGTCCAGGGCGATGAGCAGTTCTTC.

The CDR3 loop is CASSYAVMNTEAFF. For the CDR3, the DNA is TGTGCCAGCAGTTATGCAGTGATGAACACTGAAGCTTTCTTT. This rearrangement joins TRBV6-5 to TRBJ1-1; D uncertain. V dropped 3 bases and J dropped 0 bases, with 8 bases sitting between them. The CDR3 consists of 14 residues. Germline-derived CDR1 and CDR2 are MNHEY and SVGAGI.